This T cell receptor (beta chain) was captured by sequencing in a study of blood T cell repertoires in COVID-19. Overall study context: There were acute and convalescent COVID-19 samples, and they came from the United States, Italy and Spain. PBMCs, B-cell-depleted T cells, or T cells were the source of the cDNA or gDNA that made up the material.

Authors' analysis steps: The assay estimated nucleated cells by amplifying reference gene primers. TCRdb's copy holds only in-frame clones and misses some; the assay was immunoSEQ multiplex PCR. Clone size and the V and J calls come from that table; the DNA yielded D and trimming. The sample has a few hundred thousand clones; 88% are singletons. The CDR3 is made up of 18 amino acids. After removal of 2 bases from V and 0 bases from J, the junction contained 2 bases not matched to a gene. From germline, CDR1 is KGHDR and CDR2 SFDVKD. The chain couples TRBV24-1 to TRBJ2-1; 14 bases are a match to TRBD2. Sequenced input: peripheral blood. This receptor was obtained from a woman aged 50 to 60 with active or convalescent COVID-19. CDR3 DNA: TGTGCCACCAGTGATTCGGGGACTAGCGGGAGCTCCTACAATGAGCAGTTCTTC. Protein product: CATSDSGTSGSSYNEQFF.